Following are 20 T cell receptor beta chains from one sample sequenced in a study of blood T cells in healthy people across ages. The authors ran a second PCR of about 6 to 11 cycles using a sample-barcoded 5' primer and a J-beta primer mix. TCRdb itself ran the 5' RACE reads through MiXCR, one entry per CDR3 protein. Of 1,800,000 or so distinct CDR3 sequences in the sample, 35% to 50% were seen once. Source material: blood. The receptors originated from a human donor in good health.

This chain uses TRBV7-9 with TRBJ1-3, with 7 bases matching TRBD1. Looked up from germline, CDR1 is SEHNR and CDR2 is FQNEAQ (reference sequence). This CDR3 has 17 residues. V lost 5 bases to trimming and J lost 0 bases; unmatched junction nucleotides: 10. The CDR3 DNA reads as TGTGCCAGCAGCACCTACAGGGGTCCCATCTCTGGAAACACCATATATTTT. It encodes CASSTYRGPISGNTIYF.

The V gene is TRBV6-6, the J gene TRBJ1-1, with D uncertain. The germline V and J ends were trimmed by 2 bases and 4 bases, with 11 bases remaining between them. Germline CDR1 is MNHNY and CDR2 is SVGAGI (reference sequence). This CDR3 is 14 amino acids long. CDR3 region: CASSYGMGSTEAFF. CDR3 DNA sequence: TGTGCCAGCAGTTACGGGATGGGTAGCACTGAAGCTTTCTTT.

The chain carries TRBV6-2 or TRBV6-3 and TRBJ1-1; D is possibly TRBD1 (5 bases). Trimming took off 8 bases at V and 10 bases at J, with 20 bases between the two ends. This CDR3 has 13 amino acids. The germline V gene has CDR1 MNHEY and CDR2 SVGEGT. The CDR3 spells CASRLDRDLRAFF. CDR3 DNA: TGTGCCAGCCGGCTGGATCGGGACCTACGAGCTTTCTTT.

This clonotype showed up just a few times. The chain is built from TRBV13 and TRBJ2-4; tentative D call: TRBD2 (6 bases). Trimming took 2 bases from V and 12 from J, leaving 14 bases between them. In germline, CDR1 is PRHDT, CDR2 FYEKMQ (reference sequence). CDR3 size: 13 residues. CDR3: CASSLYGTPAQYF. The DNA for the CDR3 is TGTGCCAGCAGCTTATACGGGACTCCGGCTCAGTACTTC.

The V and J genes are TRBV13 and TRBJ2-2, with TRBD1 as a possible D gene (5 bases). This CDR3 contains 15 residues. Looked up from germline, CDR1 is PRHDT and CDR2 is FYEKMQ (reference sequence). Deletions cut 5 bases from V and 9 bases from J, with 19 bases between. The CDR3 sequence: CASSPDTPGTWELFF. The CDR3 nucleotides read TGTGCCAGCAGCCCGGACACCCCGGGTACCTGGGAGCTGTTTTTT.

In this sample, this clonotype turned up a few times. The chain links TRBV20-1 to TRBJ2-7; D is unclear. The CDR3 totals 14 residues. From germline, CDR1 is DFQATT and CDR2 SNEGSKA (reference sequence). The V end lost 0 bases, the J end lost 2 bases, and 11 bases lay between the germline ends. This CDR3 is CSARDGQHPYEQYF. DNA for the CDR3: TGCAGTGCTAGAGATGGGCAGCACCCCTACGAGCAGTACTTC.

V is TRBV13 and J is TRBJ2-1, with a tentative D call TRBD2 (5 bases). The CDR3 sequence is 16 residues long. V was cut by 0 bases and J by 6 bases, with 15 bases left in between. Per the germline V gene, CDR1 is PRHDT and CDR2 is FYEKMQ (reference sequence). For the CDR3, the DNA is TGTGCCAGCAGCTTAGGCCTAGCAATAGGCTGCAATGAGCAGTTCTTC. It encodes CASSLGLAIGCNEQFF.

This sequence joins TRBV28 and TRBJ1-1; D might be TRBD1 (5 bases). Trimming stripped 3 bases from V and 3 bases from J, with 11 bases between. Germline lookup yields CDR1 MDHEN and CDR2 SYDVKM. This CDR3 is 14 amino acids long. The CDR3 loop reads CASSFRGPYTEAFF. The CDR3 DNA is TGTGCCAGCAGTTTTAGGGGTCCCTACACTGAAGCTTTCTTT.

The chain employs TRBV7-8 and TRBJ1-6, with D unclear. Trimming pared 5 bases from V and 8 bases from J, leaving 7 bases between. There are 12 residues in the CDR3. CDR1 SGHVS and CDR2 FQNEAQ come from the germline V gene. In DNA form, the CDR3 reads TGTGCCAGCAGCCCCCGAGATTCACCCCTCCACTTT. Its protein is CASSPRDSPLHF. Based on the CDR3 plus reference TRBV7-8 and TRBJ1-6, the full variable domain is GAGVSQSPRYKVAKRGQDVALRCDPISGHVSLFWYQQALGQGPEFLTYFQNEAQLDKSGLPSDRFFAERPEGSVSTLKIQRTQQEDSAVYLCASSPRDSPLHFGNGTRLTVT.

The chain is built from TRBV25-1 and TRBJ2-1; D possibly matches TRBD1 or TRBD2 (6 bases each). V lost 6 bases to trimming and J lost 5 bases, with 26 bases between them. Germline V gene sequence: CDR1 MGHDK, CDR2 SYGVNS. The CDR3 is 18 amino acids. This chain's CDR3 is CASRPYFYVSGANNEQFF. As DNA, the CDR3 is TGTGCCAGCAGACCCTACTTTTACGTGTCGGGGGCGAACAATGAGCAGTTCTTC.

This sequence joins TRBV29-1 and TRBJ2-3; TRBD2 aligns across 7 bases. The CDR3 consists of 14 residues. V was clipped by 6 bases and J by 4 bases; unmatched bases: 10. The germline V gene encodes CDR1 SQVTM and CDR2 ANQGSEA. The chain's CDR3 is CSVRTRGDADTQYF. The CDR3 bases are TGCAGCGTGAGGACTAGGGGCGACGCAGATACGCAGTATTTT.

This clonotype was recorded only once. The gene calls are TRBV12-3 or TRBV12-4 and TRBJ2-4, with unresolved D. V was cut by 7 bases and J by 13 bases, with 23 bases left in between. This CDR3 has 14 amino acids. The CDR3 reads CASTITRLSREQYF. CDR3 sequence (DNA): TGTGCCAGCACCATTACCAGACTTAGTCGAGAGCAGTACTTC.

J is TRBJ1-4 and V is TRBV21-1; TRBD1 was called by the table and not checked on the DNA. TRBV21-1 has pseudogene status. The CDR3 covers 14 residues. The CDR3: CASSATWVDEKLFF. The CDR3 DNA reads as TGTGCCAGCAGCGCGACATGGGTTGATGAAAAACTGTTTTTT.

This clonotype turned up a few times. CDR3 coding DNA: TGTGCCAGCAGTCCCCCCCGGACAGGGAACAACGAGCAGTACTTC. This translates into CASSPPRTGNNEQYF. This chain uses TRBV12-3 or TRBV12-4 with TRBJ2-7, with 8 bases aligning to TRBD1. CDR3 length: 15 amino acids. V gave up 5 bases and J gave up 5 bases; unmatched junction bases: 11.

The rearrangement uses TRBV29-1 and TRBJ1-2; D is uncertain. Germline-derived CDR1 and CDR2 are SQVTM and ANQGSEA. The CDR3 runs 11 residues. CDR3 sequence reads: CSGDEGYGYTF. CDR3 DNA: TGCAGTGGTGATGAAGGTTATGGCTACACCTTC.

The CDR3 DNA is TGCAGTGCTAGAGATATCCTTTGGGAGCAGTACTTC. Amino acid sequence: CSARDILWEQYF. The rearrangement links TRBV20-1 to TRBJ2-7; D is ambiguous. The CDR3 length is 12 residues. V dropped 0 bases and J dropped 7 bases, with 10 bases sitting between them. The V gene's germline CDR1 is DFQATT and CDR2 SNEGSKA (reference sequence).

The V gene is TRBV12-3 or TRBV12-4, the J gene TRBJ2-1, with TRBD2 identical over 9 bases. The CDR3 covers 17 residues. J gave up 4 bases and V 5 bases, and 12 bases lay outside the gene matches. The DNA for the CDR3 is TGTGCCAGCAGTCCAACGGGCGGGGGGGCGGAATACAATGAGCAGTTCTTC. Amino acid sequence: CASSPTGGGAEYNEQFF.

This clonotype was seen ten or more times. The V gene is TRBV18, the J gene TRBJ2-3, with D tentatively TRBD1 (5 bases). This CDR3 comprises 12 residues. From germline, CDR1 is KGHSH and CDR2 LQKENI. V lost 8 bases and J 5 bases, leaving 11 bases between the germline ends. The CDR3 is CASSPREDTQYF. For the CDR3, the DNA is TGTGCCAGCAGTCCCAGGGAAGATACGCAGTATTTT.

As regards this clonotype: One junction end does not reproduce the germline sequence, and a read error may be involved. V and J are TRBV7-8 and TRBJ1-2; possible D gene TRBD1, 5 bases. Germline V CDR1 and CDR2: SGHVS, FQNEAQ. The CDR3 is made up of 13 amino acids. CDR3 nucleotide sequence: TGTGCCAGCAGCCTACAGACAGACTATGGCCACACCTTC. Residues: CASSLQTDYGHTF.

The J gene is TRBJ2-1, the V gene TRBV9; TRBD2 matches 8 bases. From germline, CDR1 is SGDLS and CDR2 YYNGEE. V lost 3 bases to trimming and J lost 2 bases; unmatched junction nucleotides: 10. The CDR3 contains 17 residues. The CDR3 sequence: CASSGPRGGYAYNEQFF. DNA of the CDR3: TGTGCCAGCAGCGGCCCCCGGGGGGGGTACGCCTACAATGAGCAGTTCTTC.